The present T cell receptor beta chain was sequenced within a study of cytomegalovirus exposure and HLA in healthy donors. The CDR3 is made up of 16 amino acids. Germline CDR1 SGDLS, CDR2 YYNGEE. V shed 0 bases and J 3 bases; nucleotides not matched to a gene: 5. Concerning this clone: This specimen includes other DNA sequences encoding the same CDR3.

The PCR made use of 60 Vbeta and 13 Jbeta primers. How the authors handled the data: Some 10 million of 70 million to 80 million unique TCR beta chains were shared, per a later count. TCRdb's copy holds only in-frame clones and misses some; the assay was immunoSEQ multiplex PCR. V and J calls and clone size follow that table, whereas D and trimming were derived from the DNA. Of 250,000 to 350,000 clones in the sample, more than 80% were seen once. The chain combines TRBV9 with TRBJ2-2; the match to TRBD1 covers 7 bases. The sequence was collected from a middle-aged man in good health and CMV-seropositive. The sample consisted of PBMCs. The CDR3 region is CASSVVAGGDTGELFF. The DNA for the CDR3 is TGTGCCAGCAGCGTAGTAGCAGGGGGTGACACCGGGGAGCTGTTTTTT.